The 18 T cell receptor beta chains in this list originate from one sample, sequenced in a study of blood T cell repertoires in COVID-19. Repertoires were generated with immunoSEQ multiplex PCR, while TCRdb's copy carries only in-frame clones and drops some. The table records 100,000 to 150,000 clones, around nine tenths of them present only once. Sequenced material: peripheral blood. Receptors were obtained from a man aged 60 to 75 with COVID-19, enrolled during active disease.

V is TRBV7-9 and J is TRBJ1-2; D gene uncertain. The CDR3 runs to 12 residues. Looked up from germline, CDR1 is SEHNR and CDR2 is FQNEAQ (reference sequence). V lost 5 bases and J 6 bases, leaving 10 bases between the germline ends. The CDR3: CASSPDGDGYTF. In DNA, the CDR3 is TGTGCCAGCAGCCCTGACGGGGATGGCTACACCTTC.

The chain employs TRBV27 and TRBJ1-1, with 7 bases matching TRBD1. The CDR3 extends over 15 amino acids. Germline V gene sequence: CDR1 MNHEY, CDR2 SMNVEV (reference sequence). V lost 5 bases, J lost 0 bases, and 6 bases stayed unmatched. This CDR3 reads CASSPTGVLNTEAFF. DNA of the CDR3: TGTGCCAGCAGTCCCACAGGGGTCCTGAACACTGAAGCTTTCTTT.

Here the CDR3 reads CASSIRWARLSGNTIYF. Written as DNA, the CDR3 is TGTGCCAGTAGTATTAGGTGGGCAAGGCTCTCTGGAAACACCATATATTTT. This chain uses TRBV19 with TRBJ1-3, with D unclear. This CDR3 region has 17 residues. Germline CDR1 is LNHDA and CDR2 is SQIVND (reference sequence). Trimming cost V 3 bases and J 0 bases, with 15 bases left between them.

This clone was detected only once. The V and J genes are TRBV7-7 and TRBJ2-5; weak D call: TRBD1 (5 bases). The CDR3 loop spans 13 amino acids. Trimming removed 1 base from V and 5 bases from J, with 8 bases in between. Germline loops: CDR1 SSHAT, CDR2 FNYEAQ (reference sequence). CDR3 sequence: CASSLDRLETQYF. The CDR3 coding sequence is TGTGCCAGCAGCTTAGACAGGTTGGAGACCCAGTACTTC.

The chain joins TRBV19 to TRBJ1-5; TRBD1 is a possible D gene (5 bases). This CDR3 has 13 residues. The V gene lost 0 bases and the J gene lost 5 bases, with 5 bases spanning the gap. Germline CDR1 reads LNHDA; CDR2 reads SQIVND (reference sequence). DNA for the CDR3: TGTGCCAGTAGTATAGACAGGGATCAGCCCCAGCATTTT. Translating it yields CASSIDRDQPQHF.

The chain has TRBV9 and TRBJ1-1, with TRBD1 as a possible D gene (5 bases). Deletions cut 0 bases from V and 0 bases from J, with 6 bases between. CDR1 SGDLS and CDR2 YYNGEE come from the germline V gene. This CDR3 is built from 14 residues. CDR3 nucleotides: TGTGCCAGCAGCGTAGGCAGGGTGAACACTGAAGCTTTCTTT. This gives the protein CASSVGRVNTEAFF. Full variable domain (outside the CDR3, taken from reference TRBV9 and TRBJ1-1): DSGVTQTPKHLITATGQRVTLRCSPRSGDLSVYWYQQSLDQGLQFLIQYYNGEERAKGNILERFSAQQFPDLHSELNLSSLELGDSALYFCASSVGRVNTEAFFGQGTRLTVV.

The chain recombines TRBV28 with TRBJ1-5; 9 nucleotides match TRBD1. This CDR3 contains 15 residues. In germline, CDR1 is MDHEN, CDR2 SYDVKM. The V segment lost 6 bases and the J segment 6 bases; nucleotides outside the gene matches: 9. In DNA, the CDR3 is TGTGCCAGCAGAACGTACAGGGGGCAGAGTCAGCCCCAGCATTTT. Amino acids: CASRTYRGQSQPQHF.

The chain carries TRBV27 and TRBJ1-1, with D perhaps matching TRBD1 (6 bases). This CDR3 region has 14 residues. Trimming cost V 6 bases and J 0 bases, with 11 bases left between them. The germline CDR1 and CDR2 sequences are MNHEY and SMNVEV (reference sequence). This CDR3 is CASRTRGLNTEAFF. The CDR3 nucleotides are TGTGCCAGCAGAACCAGGGGACTGAACACTGAAGCTTTCTTT.

V usage is TRBV10-3 and J usage is TRBJ2-7; 11 bases line up with TRBD1. The germline CDR1 and CDR2 sequences are ENHRY and SYGVKD. The CDR3 has 15 residues. Germline trimming cut 10 bases from V and 2 bases from J; bases unmatched to any gene: 10. This CDR3 reads CATRRPGQGAYEQYF. The CDR3 nucleotides are TGTGCCACCCGAAGACCGGGACAGGGGGCCTACGAGCAGTACTTC.

This clone was counted between two and nine times. This chain uses TRBV29-1 with TRBJ1-6; the match to TRBD1 covers 8 bases. The CDR3 contains 13 residues. The J segment lost 10 bases and the V segment lost 5 bases, leaving 7 bases of the junction unmatched. CDR1 is SQVTM, CDR2 ANQGSEA, per germline. The CDR3 spells CSVTDRVDSPLHF. CDR3 nucleotides: TGCAGCGTTACGGACAGGGTGGACTCACCCCTCCACTTT.

The chain employs TRBV28 and TRBJ2-3; D gene uncertain. CDR1 is MDHEN, CDR2 SYDVKM, per germline. Deletions cut 4 bases from V and 6 bases from J, with 11 bases between. The CDR3 has 13 residues. CDR3 DNA: TGTGCCAGCAGTTCATCCCAACAGGATACGCAGTATTTT. As protein: CASSSSQQDTQYF.

This chain uses TRBV6-7 with TRBJ1-1; D ambiguous. TRBV6-7 is an ORF for which the function is uncertain. V was trimmed by 2 bases and J by 1 base, leaving 8 bases between them. The CDR3 has 14 amino acids. CDR3: CASSYRHRNTEAFF. DNA of the CDR3: TGTGCCAGCAGTTACCGGCACAGGAACACTGAAGCTTTCTTT.

In this sample, this clone turned up a few times. This rearrangement joins TRBV6-1 to TRBJ1-6; D unresolved. The V and J ends lost 0 bases and 7 bases respectively, with 10 bases between them. The CDR3 consists of 15 residues. CDR1 and CDR2 from the germline V gene are MNHNS and SASEGT. This CDR3 is CASSEARGRNSPLHF. The CDR3 nucleotides are TGTGCCAGCAGTGAAGCGCGGGGAAGGAATTCACCCCTCCACTTT.

J is TRBJ2-6 and V is TRBV7-3; D perhaps matches TRBD1 (7 bases). Looked up from germline, CDR1 is SGHTA and CDR2 is FQGTGA. V dropped 0 bases and J dropped 0 bases, with 15 bases sitting between them. CDR3 length equals 19 residues. The CDR3 is CASSLTGGTVYSGANVLTF. The CDR3 DNA sequence: TGTGCCAGCAGCTTAACAGGGGGGACAGTTTACTCTGGGGCCAACGTCCTGACTTTC.

As regards this clone: Compared with germline, one end of the junction differs, possibly owing to a read error. The chain uses TRBV15 and TRBJ1-1; possibly TRBD1 for D (6 bases). CDR1 LNHNV and CDR2 YYDKDF come from the germline V gene (reference sequence). This CDR3 is 13 amino acids long. As DNA, the CDR3 is TGTGCCACCGGCAGGGGAGCGAACACTGAAGCTTTCTTT. Its protein is CATGRGANTEAFF.

The J gene is TRBJ1-2, the V gene TRBV19; D remains ambiguous. The germline V and J ends were trimmed by 5 bases and 3 bases, with 13 bases remaining between them. The CDR3 runs 14 residues. Germline V lookup: CDR1 LNHDA, CDR2 SQIVND (reference sequence). CDR3 sequence (DNA): TGTGCCAGTAGTCAGGAGGCGATCGACTATGGCTACACCTTC. Protein sequence: CASSQEAIDYGYTF.

The chain recombines TRBV7-8 with TRBJ1-3; D gene uncertain. The V and J ends lost 3 bases and 2 bases respectively, with 8 bases between them. The CDR3 length is 14 residues. The germline V gene encodes CDR1 SGHVS and CDR2 FQNEAQ. The CDR3, as DNA: TGTGCCAGCAGCTTCGGGTCCCCTGGAAACACCATATATTTT. Encoded protein: CASSFGSPGNTIYF.

This chain connects TRBV9 to TRBJ1-2; the match to TRBD1 covers 9 bases. The CDR3 covers 17 residues. Unmatched junction bases numbered 16, after V lost 3 bases and J lost 7 bases. In germline, CDR1 is SGDLS, CDR2 YYNGEE. Written as DNA, the CDR3 is TGTGCCAGCAGCGGGCCTCCCCTCGGGACAGGGTGGTCTGGCTACACCTTC. It translates to CASSGPPLGTGWSGYTF.